This TCR beta chain was identified during a study of lymphopenia after photon versus proton radiotherapy. Study results and limitations: Proton therapy kept repertoires fairly stable, unlike photons, which gained effector/memory cells. Survival link was tested only in deceased patients; proton benefit remains a possibility. After lymphocyte nadir, photon-treated repertoires showed oligoclonal expansion, especially CD8+ Temra.

As for this clone: What it binds is unknown.

The CDR3 has 15 amino acids. Trimming took off 2 bases at V and 2 bases at J, with 7 bases between the two ends. Germline CDR1 and CDR2: MDHEN and SYDVKM. Sequenced by immunoSEQ multiplex PCR; TCRdb stores in-frame clones only, minus some. Here the sample spans 30,000 to 45,000 clones, around 85% being singletons. The chain uses TRBV28 and TRBJ2-6; D possibly matches TRBD1 or TRBD2 (5 bases each). This clonotype was obtained from a man aged 50-60 years with gastric cancer. The sample consisted of peripheral blood, taken from a patient treated with photon-based radiotherapy. The CDR3 reads CASSLRGAGANVLTF. The DNA of the CDR3 is TGTGCCAGCAGTTTAAGAGGGGCTGGGGCCAACGTCCTGACTTTC.